The 2 T cell receptor beta chains reported below all come from one sample, sequenced in a study of cytomegalovirus exposure and HLA in healthy donors. In the PCR, 60 Vbeta and 13 Jbeta primers were used. Method: immunoSEQ multiplex PCR; TCRdb's copy keeps in-frame clones and lacks some. Here the sample spans 70,000 to 75,000 clones, 55% to 75% being singletons. The specimen was PBMCs. The receptors stem from a woman between 40 and 50 years old in good health and CMV-seropositive.

The rearrangement uses TRBV20-1 and TRBJ2-2; D not certain. This CDR3 is built from 11 residues. Between the trimmed V and J ends, which lost 5 bases and 8 bases, there was a span of 9 bases. Germline values: CDR1 DFQATT, CDR2 SNEGSKA (reference sequence). CDR3 in DNA: TGCAGTGCTCTCAGTCGTGGGGAGCTGTTTTTT. Translating it yields CSALSRGELFF.

The chain is built from TRBV7-8 and TRBJ1-5; D not certain. V was shortened by 8 bases and J by 1 base, with 12 bases between the two germline ends. The V gene's germline CDR1 is SGHVS and CDR2 FQNEAQ. CDR3 length equals 14 residues. CDR3 sequence: CASAAAVSNQPQHF. The CDR3 coding sequence is TGTGCCAGCGCCGCCGCAGTCAGCAATCAGCCCCAGCATTTT.